Detailed here is one T cell receptor beta chain. This clone occurred once. Its recognized antigen is unknown. No base qualities exist here, and no much larger clone lies one base off it. The sample has other DNA sequences that encode this CDR3 too. Looking up the germline V gene yields CDR1 SGHTA and CDR2 FQGTGA. The germline ends are 8 bases apart after V is trimmed by 5 bases and J by 1 base. The CDR3, from cysteine to phenylalanine, totals 14 residues. Just CDR3 DNA is preserved here, 42 bases in frame from base 1. Donors were healthy HIV-negative adults with no recently reported acute infections or vaccinations. Every donor was a Caucasian adult residing in Nashville, Tennessee, USA. CD4+ T cells were enriched by magnetic negative selection, after which naive cells were positively selected on CD45RA and the negative fraction was taken as the memory subset. Blood was obtained by leukapheresis, after which PBMCs were separated by Ficoll-Histopaque density gradient centrifugation and cryopreserved in liquid nitrogen vapor phase. Purity and quantity of every magnetically sorted T cell population were checked by analytical flow cytometry. Genomic DNA was isolated from every sorted fraction and measured by UV absorbance on a Nanodrop 2000c.

The source of the sample is a study of shared clonotypes between healthy human individuals (dated by TCRdb to about 2020). Broadly, across the study: Two women and a few men aged 18 to 49 years were included in the cohort. Between about 0.85 and 10 billion PBMCs per donor were obtained by leukapheresis. To increase sequencing depth and limit assay-specific biases, different laboratories used diverse techniques to prepare libraries and sequence TCR repertoires. Blood TCR repertoires of several healthy adults were deeply sequenced to estimate repertoire size and the extent of clonotype sharing between individuals. For each donor, three plates each were used for CD4 naive and CD4 memory, two plates were used for CD8 naive, and one plate was used for CD8 memory. Broader findings and caveats from the paper: Even with the large sequencing depth, rarefaction of the sorted-subset datasets indicated that sequencing was incomplete. Based on pairwise subsampling, the degree of clonotype sharing among donors was expected to be affected by sequencing depth. Sampling was limited to blood, and TCR repertoires in tissue likely differ from TCR repertoires in blood. The genetic and exposure-history diversity represented was limited by the small number of donors. Compared with non-shared clonotypes, the clonotypes found in all four sorted-subset donors had higher generation probabilities. Naive subsets generally had larger estimated clonotype richness than memory subsets. When four donors were compared, the shared fraction of clonotypes was about 5.4% for naive CD4, approximately 3.5% for naive CD8, about 2.5% for memory CD4, and 0.35% to 0.5% for memory CD8.

Using the deep immunoSEQ assay, TCR CDR3 regions were amplified from genomic DNA by multiplex PCR. Extracted genomic DNA from each cell subset was distributed evenly across all wells of several immunoSEQ 96-well plates, and each plate was treated as a replicate. For sorted subsets, each replicate PCR was loaded with around 200 ng genomic DNA, equivalent to 30,000 or so T cell genomes. Purified libraries were measured with a Qubit 3.0 fluorometer, size-checked on a Bioanalyzer 2100, and measured again with the KAPA Library Quantification kit. Every immunoSEQ 96-well plate was sequenced on a separate single-read 150-cycle Illumina NextSeq 550 flow cell. Under the source paper's analysis protocol: Because the immunoSEQ output included only junctional sequences and no quality scores, the filtering could not be the same as the filtering used for full-length reads. Sequences were annotated with PyIR, a Python wrapper for IgBLAST v1.9, using IMGT germline references to assign V/J genes and CDR3. Reads with weak V/J assignments (E-value above 1e-6), missing CDR3, stop codons, out-of-frame junctions, or ambiguous translated residues were removed. A V3J clonotype was defined by an identical inferred V gene, J gene, and CDR3 amino acid sequence. Percentage overlap between repertoires was calculated by dividing the number of shared unique clonotypes by the size of the smaller repertoire. RTK rarefaction, the Chao1 estimator, and Recon v2.1 estimates of unobserved clonotypes were used to assess repertoire richness. For all TCRbeta clonotypes obtained by the gDNA method from a few donors, generation probabilities were computed with OLGA. In TCRdb, the immuneACCESS table is reduced to in-frame sequences with V and J assigned. These tables do not hold every clone; where another copy was compared, an unresolved V gene accounts for under half, and the others remain unexplained. From that table come the V and J calls and clone size; the DNA was used to work out D and trimming. This sample comprises more than 1.2 million clones, approximately 98.5% of them detected only once. Clones ranked in the top ten supply approximately 0.38% of the sample.

The clonotype was recovered from a man aged 25 to 45 in good health. Input material: naive CD4+ T cells sorted from blood. The cell subset or site label on this specimen signifies: CD45RA+ positively selected. The chain links TRBV7-3 with TRBJ2-2; the D segment cannot be called with confidence. The DNA sequence is as follows: TGTGCCAGCAGCCCCGCGAGGAACACCGGGGAGCTGTTTTTT. The translation is CASSPARNTGELFF.